These T cell receptor beta chains were read from a single sample in a study of blood T cell repertoires in COVID-19. Sequenced by immunoSEQ multiplex PCR; TCRdb stores in-frame clones only, minus some. The sample yields roughly 180,000 clones, more than 75% seen once. Input material: PBMCs or T cells enriched from blood (not recorded which). The receptors shown here come from a woman aged 30 to 39 who had recovered from COVID-19. The CDR3 runs from the conserved cysteine through the conserved F or W. A D gene is named only where the DNA matches it firmly. Expanded clones are given a class, and other clones once, few, many or no size at all.

CASSLVARGQTNYGYTF	TGCGCCAGCAGCTTGGTTGCGAGGGGACAGACTAACTATGGCTACACCTTC	TRBD1	TRBJ1-2	-	TRBV5-1
CASSLDRAYEQYF	TGTGCCAGCAGCTTAGACAGGGCCTACGAGCAGTACTTC	-	TRBJ2-7	-	TRBV7-2
CAWSSNSQPEQFF	TGTGCCTGGAGTTCCAACTCTCAACCTGAGCAGTTCTTC	-	TRBJ2-1	-	TRBV30
CASSEYFRTAGEKLFF	TGTGCCAGCAGTGAATATTTTAGGACTGCGGGCGAAAAACTGTTTTTT	-	TRBJ1-4	-	TRBV25-1
CASSLGPNEEQYF	TGTGCCAGCAGCTTAGGTCCCAATGAGGAGCAGTACTTC	-	TRBJ2-7	-	TRBV13
CASSAEQGNYGYTF	TGTGCCAGCAGTGCGGAACAGGGAAACTATGGCTACACCTTC	-	TRBJ1-2	-	TRBV2
CAISPREVLSYNSPLHF	TGTGCCATCAGTCCAAGAGAGGTTCTTAGTTATAATTCACCCCTCCACTTT	-	TRBJ1-6	-	TRBV10-3
CASSLGTGGGNEQFF	TGTGCCAGCAGCTTGGGGACAGGGGGTGGGAATGAGCAGTTCTTC	TRBD1	TRBJ2-1	once	TRBV11-1
CASGSRTRDTIYF	TGTGCCAGCGGGAGTAGAACGAGGGACACCATATATTTT	-	TRBJ1-3	few	TRBV3-1/TRBV3-2
CSAADSLNEKLFF	TGCAGCGCAGCGGACAGCCTTAATGAAAAACTGTTTTTT	-	TRBJ1-4	-	TRBV29-1
CASSLAGEQYF	TGTGCCAGCAGCTTGGCGGGCGAGCAGTACTTC	-	TRBJ2-7	-	TRBV5-8
CASSFREQGADGYTF	TGCGCCAGCAGCTTCCGAGAACAGGGGGCAGATGGCTACACCTTC	TRBD1	TRBJ1-2	-	TRBV5-1
CASRSGTNTGELFF	TGTGCCAGCAGAAGCGGGACGAACACCGGGGAGCTGTTTTTT	TRBD2	TRBJ2-2	-	TRBV27
CASSYSGSLYEQYF	TGTGCCAGCAGTTATAGCGGGAGTCTCTACGAGCAGTACTTC	TRBD2	TRBJ2-7	once	TRBV6-2/TRBV6-3
CSVDADRGFYEQYF	TGCAGCGTTGATGCGGACAGGGGATTCTACGAGCAGTACTTC	TRBD1	TRBJ2-7	-	TRBV29-1
CASTLAQHYGYTF	TGTGCCAGTACCCTGGCCCAACACTATGGCTACACCTTC	-	TRBJ1-2	-	TRBV19
CASSPQGSGELFF	TGTGCCAGCTCACCGCAGGGGTCCGGGGAGCTGTTTTTT	-	TRBJ2-2	once	TRBV18
CASSYLDRNEKLFF	TGTGCCAGCAGTTACCTGGACAGAAATGAAAAACTGTTTTTT	-	TRBJ1-4	-	TRBV6-5
CASNLAGYSNQPQHF	TGTGCCAGTAATTTAGCGGGATATAGCAATCAGCCCCAGCATTTT	-	TRBJ1-5	-	TRBV19
CASRRRTSGSGRGWTDTQYF	TGTGCCAGCAGGCGGAGGACTAGCGGGAGCGGAAGAGGTTGGACAGATACGCAGTATTTT	TRBD2	TRBJ2-3	-	TRBV28
CASSLTVIQGEQYF	TGTGCCAGCAGCTTAACAGTGATACAGGGCGAGCAGTACTTC	-	TRBJ2-7	-	TRBV11-2
CASSATGGDGDIQYF	TGTGCCAGCAGTGCAACAGGGGGCGATGGTGACATTCAGTACTTC	TRBD1	TRBJ2-4	-	TRBV2
CASRVASDPTEQFF	TGCGCCAGCAGAGTAGCTTCTGATCCGACTGAGCAGTTCTTC	-	TRBJ2-1	once	TRBV10-2
CASSGTGPNEQYF	TGTGCCAGCAGCGGCACAGGGCCCAACGAGCAGTACTTC	-	TRBJ2-7	-	TRBV7-9
CASSHTGTSGRVETQYF	TGCGCCAGCAGCCATACCGGGACTAGCGGGAGAGTTGAGACCCAGTACTTC	TRBD2	TRBJ2-5	-	TRBV4-1
CASSSRTGGIVADTQYF	TGTGCCAGCAGCTCCCGGACAGGGGGAATAGTGGCAGATACGCAGTATTTT	TRBD1	TRBJ2-3	-	TRBV7-6
CASGLVLAGGTTGELFF	TGTGCTAGTGGTTTGGTACTAGCGGGGGGTACCACCGGGGAGCTGTTTTTT	TRBD2	TRBJ2-2	-	TRBV12-5
CASSSPNPGQGPDGYTF	TGTGCCAGCAGTTCCCCAAACCCGGGACAGGGGCCCGATGGCTACACCTTC	TRBD1	TRBJ1-2	few	TRBV28
CASSWETGDAHNEQFF	TGTGCCAGCAGCTGGGAGACAGGGGACGCACACAATGAGCAGTTCTTC	TRBD1	TRBJ2-1	-	TRBV7-9
CASSPYGGSGEQYF	TGTGCCAGTAGTCCGTACGGGGGATCTGGCGAGCAGTACTTC	-	TRBJ2-7	-	TRBV19
CASSQDLGANYGYTF	TGTGCCAGCAGCCAAGATCTCGGAGCTAACTATGGCTACACCTTC	-	TRBJ1-2	-	TRBV3-1/TRBV3-2
CASSSLAVTGDEQFF	TGCGCCAGCAGCAGCTTAGCGGTCACTGGGGATGAGCAGTTCTTC	-	TRBJ2-1	-	TRBV5-1
CASSLAVRGSGRTGELFF	TGCGCCAGCAGCTTGGCCGTCCGCGGGAGTGGGAGGACCGGGGAGCTGTTTTTT	TRBD2	TRBJ2-2	few	TRBV5-1
CASWGGHEQFF	TGTGCCAGCTGGGGGGGTCATGAGCAGTTCTTC	TRBD2	TRBJ2-1	few	TRBV2
CASSYSLRQGNIQYF	TGTGCCAGCAGTTACTCGTTGCGTCAGGGAAACATTCAGTACTTC	-	TRBJ2-4	-	TRBV6-5
CSVQPAPDRGSTQYF	TGCAGCGTCCAACCCGCGCCGGACAGGGGATCTACGCAGTATTTT	TRBD1	TRBJ2-3	-	TRBV29-1
CATSDHRGSNQPQHF	TGTGCCACCAGTGACCACAGGGGAAGCAATCAGCCCCAGCATTTT	TRBD1	TRBJ1-5	-	TRBV24-1
CASRGRDYGYTF	TGTGCCAGCAGGGGGCGCGACTATGGCTACACCTTC	-	TRBJ1-2	-	TRBV2
CASSFSGQGNNYGYTF	TGTGCCAGCAGTTTCAGCGGACAGGGTAACAACTATGGCTACACCTTC	TRBD1	TRBJ1-2	-	TRBV27
CASSLGAGGNDNEQFF	TGTGCCAGCAGCTTAGGTGCGGGAGGGAACGACAATGAGCAGTTCTTC	TRBD2	TRBJ2-1	-	TRBV7-2
CASSRGQGETQYF	TGTGCCAGCAGCCGGGGACAGGGAGAGACCCAGTACTTC	TRBD1	TRBJ2-5	-	TRBV7-3
CAWKSGNTIYF	TGTGCCTGGAAATCGGGAAACACCATATATTTT	-	TRBJ1-3	-	TRBV30
CSVGHGNTIYF	TGCAGCGTTGGACATGGAAACACCATATATTTT	-	TRBJ1-3	-	TRBV29-1
CASSETSGRAEQYF	TGTGCCAGCAGCGAGACTAGCGGGAGGGCCGAGCAGTACTTC	TRBD2	TRBJ2-7	-	TRBV5-4
CASSSVLDCYEQYF	TGTGCCAGCAGTAGTGTGCTAGACTGCTACGAGCAGTACTTC	-	TRBJ2-7	-	TRBV21-1
CASSPGYPNIQYF	TGTGCCAGCAGCCCGGGATATCCCAACATTCAGTACTTC	-	TRBJ2-4	few	TRBV3-1/TRBV3-2
CASRVTSGRRETQYF	TGTGCCAGCAGAGTTACTAGCGGGAGGAGAGAGACCCAGTACTTC	TRBD2	TRBJ2-5	-	TRBV2
CASSLSGTDEQYF	TGTGCCAGCAGTCTTAGCGGGACCGACGAGCAGTACTTC	TRBD2	TRBJ2-7	-	TRBV28